This TCR beta chain was found in a study of OX40 agonist ivuxolimab in advanced cancers. Clones were read by immunoSEQ multiplex PCR, and TCRdb kept only the in-frame ones, dropping some. Of about 48,000 clones listed, 80% to 90% are singletons. This clone was counted between two and nine times. This same CDR3 is encoded by further DNA sequences in the sample. From germline, CDR1 is WSHSY and CDR2 SAAADI. V was trimmed by 3 bases and J by 4 bases, leaving 8 bases between them. There are 13 residues in the CDR3. V and J are TRBV10-2 and TRBJ2-3; D not resolved. Sequenced here: CD4+ or CD8+ T cells sorted from blood, sampled in a trial of the OX40 agonist ivuxolimab. This TCR derives from an adult with an advanced solid tumor such as melanoma, head and neck, liver or kidney cancer. CDR3 sequence: CASSDGSPDTQYF. Here the CDR3 DNA reads TGCGCCAGCAGTGACGGGTCCCCAGATACGCAGTATTTT.